These T cell receptor beta chains were read from a single sample in a study of CD8 T cells in ankylosing spondylitis. TCRdb processed the 5' RACE reads anew with MiXCR; each CDR3 protein has one entry. The table lists just over 300,000 distinct CDR3 sequences, less than 25% of them singletons. Sequencing input: blood, either unsorted or a sorted T cell fraction (not recorded which). The source of these receptors is a female donor with ankylosing spondylitis or in good health (not recorded which). Both conserved end residues are part of each CDR3. The D gene is left open where the match is weak. Not every row has a clone size; where given, it reads once, few, many or a size class.

j_call: TRBJ1-4
d_call: -
v_call: TRBV13
clone_size: few
cdr3_nt: TGTGCCAGCACCTACGGGGGAGAAAAACTGTTTTTT
cdr3_aa: CASTYGGEKLFF

j_call: TRBJ1-6
d_call: -
v_call: TRBV20-1
clone_size: many
cdr3_nt: TGCAGTGCGTGGGATCGGAGCTCCTATAATTCACCCCTCCACTTT
cdr3_aa: CSAWDRSSYNSPLHF

j_call: TRBJ1-4
d_call: -
v_call: TRBV7-9
clone_size: -
cdr3_nt: TGTGCCAGCAGCTTGGAGGGGCGAGAAAAACTGTTTTTT
cdr3_aa: CASSLEGREKLFF

j_call: TRBJ1-1
d_call: -
v_call: TRBV7-9
clone_size: -
cdr3_nt: TGTGCCAGCAGCCCGACCGATTCGAGGGCTGAAGCTTTCTTT
cdr3_aa: CASSPTDSRAEAFF

j_call: TRBJ2-7
d_call: -
v_call: TRBV10-3
clone_size: few
cdr3_nt: TGTGCCATCGGACCTCTCTCCTACGAGCAGTACTTC
cdr3_aa: CAIGPLSYEQYF

j_call: TRBJ2-5
d_call: TRBD1
v_call: TRBV6-2/TRBV6-3
clone_size: -
cdr3_nt: TGTGCCAGCAGTTCCACGGGACAGCCGACCGGGACCCAGTACTTC
cdr3_aa: CASSSTGQPTGTQYF

j_call: TRBJ1-2
d_call: -
v_call: TRBV7-2
clone_size: few
cdr3_nt: TGTGCCAGCAGCTTACAGGCGCGGGGCTACACCTTC
cdr3_aa: CASSLQARGYTF

j_call: TRBJ2-2
d_call: TRBD1
v_call: TRBV20-1
clone_size: few
cdr3_nt: TGCAGTGCTGCCGGGACAGGGACCACCGGGGAGCTGTTTTTT
cdr3_aa: CSAAGTGTTGELFF

j_call: TRBJ2-2
d_call: -
v_call: TRBV20-1
clone_size: -
cdr3_nt: TGCAGTGCTAGAGATCCCAGCAGATCGAACACCGGGGAGCTGTTTTTT
cdr3_aa: CSARDPSRSNTGELFF

j_call: TRBJ1-1
d_call: TRBD1
v_call: TRBV7-9
clone_size: -
cdr3_nt: TGTGCCAGCAGCACCCGACAGGGGTTGATCGACACTGAAGCTTTCTTT
cdr3_aa: CASSTRQGLIDTEAFF

j_call: TRBJ2-1
d_call: -
v_call: TRBV7-8
clone_size: few
cdr3_nt: TGTGCCAGCAGCTCCTCCATTGACGCCTCCTCCTACAATGAGCAGTTCTTC
cdr3_aa: CASSSSIDASSYNEQFF

j_call: TRBJ2-2
d_call: TRBD2
v_call: TRBV15
clone_size: -
cdr3_nt: TGTGCCAGCCGTGCGGGAGAGAACACCGGGGAGCTGTTTTTT
cdr3_aa: CASRAGENTGELFF

j_call: TRBJ1-1
d_call: -
v_call: TRBV29-1
clone_size: few
cdr3_nt: TGCAGCGTTGAAGATCGCGGGGGAAAGGCTTTCTTT
cdr3_aa: CSVEDRGGKAFF

j_call: TRBJ2-5
d_call: -
v_call: TRBV5-1
clone_size: few
cdr3_nt: TGCGCCAGCAGCTTAGATCCACCGGACAGCCAAGAGACCCAGTACTTC
cdr3_aa: CASSLDPPDSQETQYF

j_call: TRBJ1-5
d_call: TRBD1
v_call: TRBV12-3/TRBV12-4
clone_size: many
cdr3_nt: TGTGCCAGCAGTTTATTCCGACCGGGACAGGGGTTGAGCAATCAGCCCCAGCATTTT
cdr3_aa: CASSLFRPGQGLSNQPQHF

j_call: TRBJ2-7
d_call: TRBD1
v_call: TRBV20-1
clone_size: many
cdr3_nt: TGCAGTGCTTGGGACAGGGGGAGCTACGAGCAGTACTTC
cdr3_aa: CSAWDRGSYEQYF

j_call: TRBJ2-3
d_call: TRBD2
v_call: TRBV4-1
clone_size: few
cdr3_nt: TGCGCCAGCAGCCAAGATGGTCAGAGGGCTAGCGGTAGCACAGATACGCAGTATTTT
cdr3_aa: CASSQDGQRASGSTDTQYF

j_call: TRBJ2-1
d_call: -
v_call: TRBV5-6
clone_size: -
cdr3_nt: TGTGCCAGCAGCTTATCGGCTAAGCAGTTCTTC
cdr3_aa: CASSLSAKQFF

j_call: TRBJ2-5
d_call: -
v_call: TRBV7-9
clone_size: few
cdr3_nt: TGTGCCAGCGGACTCCCACGGGAGACCCAGTACTTC
cdr3_aa: CASGLPRETQYF

j_call: TRBJ2-7
d_call: -
v_call: TRBV12-3/TRBV12-4
clone_size: few
cdr3_nt: TGTGCCAGCAGTTTAGGGTCCAGGGCCAGCTCCTACGAGCAGTACTTC
cdr3_aa: CASSLGSRASSYEQYF

j_call: TRBJ2-1
d_call: TRBD2
v_call: TRBV14
clone_size: -
cdr3_nt: TGTGCCAGCAGCCCCCCCCGGGACTATTACAATGAGCAGTTCTTC
cdr3_aa: CASSPPRDYYNEQFF

j_call: TRBJ2-1
d_call: TRBD2
v_call: TRBV27
clone_size: -
cdr3_nt: TGTGCCAGCAGAAGGGGTAGACTAGCGGGTAACTACAATGAGCAGTTCTTC
cdr3_aa: CASRRGRLAGNYNEQFF

j_call: TRBJ2-1
d_call: -
v_call: TRBV3-1
clone_size: few
cdr3_nt: TGTGCCAGCAGCCAATTCAAGATCAATGAGCAGTTCTTC
cdr3_aa: CASSQFKINEQFF

j_call: TRBJ1-1
d_call: TRBD1
v_call: TRBV7-2
clone_size: -
cdr3_nt: TGTGCCAGCAGTCGAGACAGGGGGCTGAAAGCTTTCTTT
cdr3_aa: CASSRDRGLKAFF

j_call: TRBJ1-2
d_call: TRBD1
v_call: TRBV7-9
clone_size: few
cdr3_nt: TGTGCCAGCAGCCCGGCGGAGGGGGCGAACTATGGCTACACCTTC
cdr3_aa: CASSPAEGANYGYTF

j_call: TRBJ2-7
d_call: TRBD2
v_call: TRBV3-1
clone_size: -
cdr3_nt: TGTGCCAGCAGCCCTCTGCGGGAGAGGACCGAGCAGTACTTC
cdr3_aa: CASSPLRERTEQYF

j_call: TRBJ2-1
d_call: TRBD2
v_call: TRBV11-2
clone_size: -
cdr3_nt: TGTGCCAGCAACCCCCGTGGGACTAGCGGGAGGGCCTCCCCCCCAAACAATGAGCAGTTCTTC
cdr3_aa: CASNPRGTSGRASPPNNEQFF

j_call: TRBJ1-5
d_call: -
v_call: TRBV18
clone_size: many
cdr3_nt: TGTGCCAGCTCACCTGCAGGGAAGAATCAGCCCCAGCATTTT
cdr3_aa: CASSPAGKNQPQHF

j_call: TRBJ2-1
d_call: -
v_call: TRBV24-1
clone_size: -
cdr3_nt: TGTGCCACCAGTGATTTCGCGGGGCAGGGGTACAATGAGCAGTTCTTC
cdr3_aa: CATSDFAGQGYNEQFF

j_call: TRBJ2-2
d_call: -
v_call: TRBV7-2
clone_size: -
cdr3_nt: TGTGCCAGCAGCCCCGGACCGCTACGGACCGGGGAGCTGTTTTTT
cdr3_aa: CASSPGPLRTGELFF

j_call: TRBJ1-3
d_call: -
v_call: TRBV5-5
clone_size: -
cdr3_nt: TGTGCCAGCACCGAAAGTCCTGTCACTGGAAACACCATATATTTT
cdr3_aa: CASTESPVTGNTIYF

j_call: TRBJ2-7
d_call: -
v_call: TRBV29-1
clone_size: few
cdr3_nt: TGCAGCGTGGTCATAGGACTTAAAGCCTACGAGCAGTACTTC
cdr3_aa: CSVVIGLKAYEQYF

j_call: TRBJ2-1
d_call: TRBD2
v_call: TRBV20-1
clone_size: few
cdr3_nt: TGCAGTGCTAGAATACGGGCTAGCGGGAGTGATGAGCAGTTCTTC
cdr3_aa: CSARIRASGSDEQFF